This is a list of T cell receptor beta chains from one sample in a study of T-cell reconstitution after alpha-beta-depleted transplantation in children. TCRdb itself ran the PCR reads through MiXCR, one entry per CDR3 protein. This table has about 440,000 distinct CDR3 sequences, roughly 43% appearing once. The source material was PBMCs, sampled before TCRalphabeta/CD19-depleted stem cell transplant. These receptors came from a girl aged 2-9 years with aplastic anemia, due to receive a stem cell transplant. Both conserved end residues are part of each CDR3. D genes are given only for firm matches. Clone size is not always given. Where it is, it says once, few, many or a class for expanded clones.

V	D	J	size	CDR3	DNA
TRBV5-1	TRBD2	TRBJ2-3	.	CASSLAAGGNTQYF	TGCGCCAGCAGCTTGGCTGCGGGGGGGAACACGCAGTATTTT
TRBV11-2	TRBD2	TRBJ2-7	many	CASSPRTSGSVYEQYF	TGTGCCAGCAGCCCCAGGACTAGCGGGAGTGTGTACGAGCAGTACTTC
TRBV6-5	TRBD1	TRBJ1-5	many	CASGPTGGGNQPQHF	TGTGCCAGCGGCCCGACAGGGGGAGGCAATCAGCCCCAGCATTTT
TRBV5-1	.	TRBJ2-7	once	CASSGTTRDEQYF	TGCGCCAGCAGCGGAACGACTCGGGACGAGCAGTACTTC
TRBV29-1	.	TRBJ2-3	once	CSVYRVHTDTQYF	TGCAGCGTGTACAGGGTCCACACAGATACGCAGTATTTT
TRBV2	.	TRBJ2-1	many	CASSPLVAEQFF	TGTGCCAGCAGTCCTCTAGTGGCTGAGCAGTTCTTC
TRBV5-1	TRBD1	TRBJ2-2	many	CASSLGQVFSTGELFF	TGCGCCAGCAGCCTAGGACAGGTTTTTTCTACCGGGGAGCTGTTTTTT
TRBV4-1	TRBD2	TRBJ2-1	many	CASSQARGLAGGGEQFF	TGCGCCAGCAGCCAGGCCCGGGGACTAGCGGGAGGGGGCGAGCAGTTCTTC
TRBV19	TRBD1	TRBJ2-1	.	CASSILGQGKPTIYNEQFF	TGTGCCAGTAGTATATTAGGACAGGGGAAACCGACAATTTACAATGAGCAGTTCTTC
TRBV20-1	TRBD2	TRBJ2-1	few	CSARASGTSGSVRSYNEQFF	TGCAGTGCTAGAGCTAGCGGGACTAGCGGGAGTGTTCGCTCCTACAATGAGCAGTTCTTC
TRBV12-3/TRBV12-4	TRBD1	TRBJ1-4	few	CASSLATGGVANEKLFF	TGTGCCAGCAGTTTAGCGACAGGGGGCGTAGCTAATGAAAAACTGTTTTTT
TRBV5-1	TRBD1	TRBJ2-5	many	CASSFITGGEGETQYF	TGCGCCAGCAGCTTTATAACAGGGGGCGAGGGAGAGACCCAGTACTTC
TRBV11-2	TRBD1	TRBJ2-1	many	CASSPEQGNEQFF	TGTGCCAGCAGCCCAGAACAGGGGAATGAGCAGTTCTTC
TRBV5-1	.	TRBJ2-3	few	CASSLVAYLSTDTQYF	TGCGCCAGCAGCTTGGTAGCCTACCTATCCACAGATACGCAGTATTTT
TRBV20-1	.	TRBJ2-7	.	CSAQTGSIYEQYF	TGCAGTGCCCAAACAGGGTCGATCTACGAGCAGTACTTC
TRBV5-1	.	TRBJ2-5	many	CASKFGRNQETQYF	TGCGCCAGCAAGTTCGGTCGGAACCAAGAGACCCAGTACTTC
TRBV20-1	TRBD1	TRBJ1-1	few	CSAIPGQGGTEAFF	TGCAGTGCCATACCGGGACAGGGGGGGACTGAAGCTTTCTTT
TRBV28	.	TRBJ2-1	many	CASSGRAGSNEQFF	TGTGCCAGCAGCGGCAGGGCGGGTTCCAATGAGCAGTTCTTC
TRBV7-2	TRBD1	TRBJ1-2	once	CASTHDRGGYGYTF	TGTGCCAGCACCCACGACAGGGGCGGCTATGGCTACACCTTC
TRBV29-1	.	TRBJ2-7	.	CSVVARTYEQYF	TGCAGCGTTGTCGCAAGAACCTACGAGCAGTACTTC
TRBV12-3/TRBV12-4	.	TRBJ2-2	.	CASSFGWTGENGELFF	TGTGCCAGCAGTTTCGGTTGGACGGGAGAAAACGGGGAGCTGTTTTTT
TRBV7-2	.	TRBJ1-1	.	CASSLARLSEAFF	TGTGCCAGCAGCTTGGCGAGGTTGTCTGAAGCTTTCTTT
TRBV12-3/TRBV12-4	.	TRBJ1-2	.	CASRSASEYGYTF	TGTGCCAGCAGGTCCGCGTCCGAATATGGCTACACCTTC
TRBV2	TRBD2	TRBJ2-7	many	CASRARLAGPSYEQYF	TGTGCCAGCAGGGCGAGACTAGCGGGACCATCCTACGAGCAGTACTTC
TRBV5-1	TRBD1	TRBJ1-6	few	CASSLPRPGQGYNSPLHF	TGCGCCAGCAGCTTGCCGAGACCGGGACAGGGTTATAATTCACCCCTCCACTTT
TRBV5-6	.	TRBJ1-4	many	CASSYRTVSNEKLFF	TGTGCCAGCAGCTATCGGACAGTTTCGAATGAAAAACTGTTTTTT
TRBV7-9	TRBD1	TRBJ1-2	.	CASSSTGYRYGYTF	TGTGCCAGCAGCTCGACAGGGTATCGGTATGGCTACACCTTC
TRBV20-1	.	TRBJ2-7	.	CSASNPSYEQYF	TGCAGTGCTAGTAACCCTTCCTACGAGCAGTACTTC
TRBV30	TRBD1	TRBJ1-6	.	CAWSVPDRGNSPLHF	TGTGCCTGGAGTGTACCCGACAGGGGAAATTCACCCCTCCACTTT
TRBV5-1	.	TRBJ2-1	.	CASSVRDTRVDEQFF	TGCGCCAGCAGCGTCCGGGACACTAGAGTGGATGAGCAGTTCTTC
TRBV4-1	.	TRBJ2-3	.	CASSQDGPLTDTQYF	TGCGCCAGCAGCCAAGATGGACCTCTCACAGATACGCAGTATTTT
TRBV29-1	TRBD1	TRBJ2-5	once	CSALRTGVKTQYF	TGCAGCGCCCTCCGCACAGGGGTAAAGACCCAGTACTTC
TRBV20-1	TRBD1	TRBJ1-5	.	CSAREGQVRGNQPQHF	TGCAGTGCTAGAGAGGGACAGGTCAGGGGCAATCAGCCCCAGCATTTT
TRBV18	.	TRBJ1-5	.	CASSPGSPRGNQPQHF	TGTGCCAGCTCACCAGGGTCCCCAAGAGGCAATCAGCCCCAGCATTTT
TRBV4-2	.	TRBJ2-2	.	CASSQDMETSNTGELFF	TGTGCCAGCAGCCAAGACATGGAGACTTCGAACACCGGGGAGCTGTTTTTT
TRBV20-1	.	TRBJ2-4	many	CSARALDFTKNIQYF	TGCAGTGCTAGAGCACTAGACTTCACCAAAAACATTCAGTACTTC
TRBV6-1	.	TRBJ1-5	.	CASRAKATNQPQHF	TGTGCCAGCCGAGCTAAGGCCACGAATCAGCCCCAGCATTTT
TRBV5-1	.	TRBJ2-7	.	CASSLDPNKGTPAYEQYF	TGCGCCAGCAGCTTGGACCCGAACAAAGGGACTCCAGCCTACGAGCAGTACTTC
TRBV3-1	.	TRBJ1-2	.	CASSQEGRTYGYTF	TGTGCCAGCAGCCAAGAGGGCCGGACCTATGGCTACACCTTC
TRBV12-3/TRBV12-4	.	TRBJ1-1	many	CASTLGYTEAFF	TGTGCCAGCACCCTCGGGTACACTGAAGCTTTCTTT
TRBV19	.	TRBJ2-7	few	CATEGQRGEQYF	TGTGCCACAGAGGGGCAGAGGGGCGAGCAGTACTTC
TRBV12-3/TRBV12-4	TRBD1	TRBJ1-2	.	CASSKQGARYGYTF	TGTGCCAGCAGTAAACAGGGGGCGCGCTATGGCTACACCTTC
TRBV20-1	TRBD1	TRBJ1-2	few	CSARDQGAVYGYTF	TGCAGTGCTAGAGATCAGGGGGCGGTCTATGGCTACACCTTC
TRBV20-1	.	TRBJ1-3	.	CSARDPTYSGNTIYF	TGCAGTGCTAGAGATCCCACCTACTCTGGAAACACCATATATTTT
TRBV6-1	TRBD2	TRBJ2-3	.	CASSTTSGGSTDTQYF	TGTGCCAGCAGCACCACTAGCGGGGGAAGCACAGATACGCAGTATTTT
TRBV6-5	.	TRBJ2-7	many	CASSSGGQIKYEQYF	TGTGCCAGCAGTTCTGGGGGGCAAATAAAATACGAGCAGTACTTC
TRBV20-1	.	TRBJ2-5	few	CSATRTNQETQYF	TGCAGTGCTACTCGGACTAACCAAGAGACCCAGTACTTC
TRBV10-2	.	TRBJ1-3	.	CASRQTDSGGNTIYF	TGCGCCAGCAGGCAAACAGACAGTGGCGGAAACACCATATATTTT
TRBV4-2	.	TRBJ1-2	.	CASSRTPRDAQSNYGYTF	TGTGCCAGCAGCCGTACGCCCCGGGACGCGCAGAGTAACTATGGCTACACCTTC
TRBV7-2	.	TRBJ2-5	.	CASSLAGSKETQYF	TGTGCCAGCAGCTTGGCTGGGAGCAAAGAGACCCAGTACTTC
TRBV27	.	TRBJ1-5	.	CASTGLARARGNQPQHF	TGTGCCAGCACCGGGTTGGCAAGGGCCAGAGGGAATCAGCCCCAGCATTTT
TRBV29-1	TRBD1	TRBJ2-6	.	CSVLRQGKWPGANVLTF	TGCAGCGTTCTGCGACAGGGGAAATGGCCCGGGGCCAACGTCCTGACTTTC
TRBV29-1	TRBD2	TRBJ2-3	few	CSAGLALDTQYF	TGCAGCGCCGGACTAGCTCTGGATACGCAGTATTTT
TRBV6-2/TRBV6-3	.	TRBJ2-1	.	CASSSLRNSQSSYNEQFF	TGTGCCAGCAGTTCCCTCCGGAACAGCCAGAGCTCCTACAATGAGCAGTTCTTC
TRBV28	TRBD2	TRBJ2-5	few	CASSSAGVAGEETQYF	TGTGCCAGCAGTTCCGCCGGGGTAGCGGGAGAGGAGACCCAGTACTTC
TRBV20-1	.	TRBJ2-3	.	CSATGLASRTDTQYF	TGCAGTGCCACAGGTTTAGCTTCTCGCACAGATACGCAGTATTTT
TRBV20-1	.	TRBJ2-6	few	CSARVNREANVLTF	TGCAGTGCTAGAGTCAACAGGGAGGCCAACGTCCTGACTTTC
TRBV12-3/TRBV12-4	TRBD2	TRBJ2-1	few	CASSLGGENPAGASYNEQFF	TGTGCCAGCAGTTTAGGGGGGGAGAACCCAGCGGGAGCCTCCTACAATGAGCAGTTCTTC
TRBV15	.	TRBJ2-3	.	CATNGGTDTQYF	TGTGCCACCAATGGAGGCACAGATACGCAGTATTTT
TRBV5-1	TRBD1	TRBJ2-6	few	CASSQVQGARAGANVLTF	TGCGCCAGCAGTCAAGTCCAGGGGGCGCGGGCTGGGGCCAACGTCCTGACTTTC